This T cell receptor beta chain is drawn from a study of radiotherapy plus CTLA-4 blockade in lung cancer listed by TCRdb under 2018. With respect to the entire study: Among the enrolled patients, about 19% had an objective response, and 31% reached disease control.

The method was the immunoSEQ multiplex PCR assay. Imported from immuneACCESS, the table was reduced by TCRdb to in-frame sequences with V and J called. These copies leave out some clones; in studies compared against another copy, an unresolved V gene accounts for under half, and the cause of the remainder is not known. This sample lists 12,000 or so clones; roughly four fifths were detected once. The ten largest make up approximately 32% of the sample. Turning to this clone: The antigen it binds to is not known. No much larger clone exists at a distance of one base, and base qualities are not known.

The study tested focal radiation therapy combined with CTLA-4 blockade (ipilimumab) in patients with chemo-refractory metastatic non-small-cell lung cancer. Results and caveats for the whole study, not just this receptor: The strongest predictors of response were reported to be early dynamic shifts in blood T cell clones along with a rise in serum interferon-beta following radiation. After treatment with radiotherapy and ipilimumab, TCR clones that originated in tumors expanded in peripheral blood.

Sequences were derived from peripheral blood, sampled from a patient treated with radiotherapy plus ipilimumab. The clonotype was recovered from a human donor with non-small cell lung cancer that progressed on radiotherapy plus ipilimumab.

The CDR3 region reads CASSYGTQTPLHF. The sequenced DNA is TGTGCCAGCAGCTACGGGACACAAACCCCCCTCCACTTT. This chain is built from TRBV7-9 and TRBJ1-6; the best D guess is TRBD1, with 6 bases matching. V is cut by 4 bases and J by 13 bases, and the space between the germline ends is 14 bases. The CDR3 covers 13 residues, taking in both the cysteine and the phenylalanine. Only the CDR3 DNA stays, 39 bases, in frame from base 1. CDR1 SEHNR and CDR2 FQNEAQ were looked up in the germline V gene (reference sequence).